These 25 T cell receptor beta chains were all obtained from the same sample, sequenced in a study of blood T cell repertoires in COVID-19. Only in-frame clones appear in the TCRdb table, and some are missing; sequencing was by immunoSEQ multiplex PCR. The data show approximately 150,000 clones, about 87% seen once. Sequencing was performed on peripheral blood. Every receptor here comes from a man aged 60 to 75 with active or convalescent COVID-19.

In regard to this clone: A much bigger clone sits one base away, suggesting this may be a read error. This rearrangement joins TRBV6-5 to TRBJ1-1, with 9 bases matching TRBD1. Germline V lookup: CDR1 MNHEY, CDR2 SVGAGI. The J segment lost 4 bases and the V segment lost 6 bases, leaving 3 bases of the junction unmatched. This CDR3 comprises 13 residues. The CDR3 reads CASSRDRVTEAFF. The CDR3 DNA sequence: TGTGCCAGCAGCCGGGACAGGGTCACTGAAGCTTTCTTT.

The V call is TRBV28, the J call TRBJ1-3; D is unresolved. Trimming cost V 7 bases and J 0 bases, with 10 bases left between them. In germline, CDR1 is MDHEN, CDR2 SYDVKM. The CDR3 extends over 14 amino acids. This CDR3 is CASTPRSSGNTIYF. The CDR3 bases are TGTGCCAGCACCCCGAGGAGCTCTGGAAACACCATATATTTT.

This clone was counted a few times. The chain has TRBV23-1 and TRBJ2-2; a weak D match, TRBD1 (6 bases). TRBV23-1 has ORF status, its function being uncertain. V was cut by 8 bases and J by 7 bases, with 17 bases left in between. The CDR3 length is 14 residues. Here the CDR3 reads CASVGTRVYGELFF. CDR3 nucleotides: TGCGCCAGCGTCGGGACAAGAGTTTACGGGGAGCTGTTTTTT.

The chain carries TRBV28 and TRBJ1-2; tentatively, D is TRBD1 (5 bases). CDR1 and CDR2 from the germline V gene are MDHEN and SYDVKM. Trimming removed 3 bases at V and 8 bases at J, with 13 bases between. The CDR3 totals 13 residues. CDR3 nucleotide sequence: TGTGCCAGCAGTTTCAGGGATAGAGGAGGCTACACCTTC. Translated, it gives CASSFRDRGGYTF.

The V and J genes are TRBV14 and TRBJ2-1, with TRBD2 identical over 9 bases. CDR1 and CDR2 from the germline V gene are SGHDN and FVKESK. The CDR3 is 15 amino acids. V lost 0 bases and J lost 11; bases outside the gene matches: 8. CDR3 in DNA: TGTGCCAGCAGCCAAGAGATAGCGGGAGTGGATCAGCAGTTCTTC. Its translation is CASSQEIAGVDQQFF.

As DNA, the CDR3 is TGTGCCAGCTCACCTCTTCGGAGGGGAGTTTTGGGGGATACGCAGTATTTT. This translates into CASSPLRRGVLGDTQYF. The J gene is TRBJ2-3, the V gene TRBV18, with D possibly TRBD2 on 6 matching bases. V gave up 3 bases and J gave up 6 bases, with 22 bases separating them. The germline V gene encodes CDR1 KGHSH and CDR2 LQKENI. The CDR3 sequence is 17 residues long.

The chain combines TRBV18 with TRBJ1-5; D remains ambiguous. Deletions cut 0 bases from V and 2 bases from J, with 5 bases between. The CDR3 length is 14 residues. The V gene's germline CDR1 is KGHSH and CDR2 LQKENI. CDR3 nucleotide sequence: TGTGCCAGCTCACCACCGGGCCGCAATCAGCCCCAGCATTTT. Its protein is CASSPPGRNQPQHF.

This sequence joins TRBV28 and TRBJ1-2; TRBD1 matches at 7 bases. There are 15 residues in the CDR3. Germline CDR1 and CDR2: MDHEN and SYDVKM. The V gene end was trimmed by 6 bases and the J gene end by 4 bases; junction bases not matched to a gene: 11. CDR3 loop: CASRPQGRNLYGYTF. The DNA of the CDR3 is TGTGCCAGCAGGCCACAGGGGCGGAATCTCTATGGCTACACCTTC.

The CDR3 DNA sequence: TGTGCCAGCAGCTTAGAACAGGTATACAATGAGCAGTTCTTC. As protein: CASSLEQVYNEQFF. This chain connects TRBV7-9 to TRBJ2-1; TRBD1 might be the D (5 bases). The CDR3 loop spans 14 amino acids. Germline values: CDR1 SEHNR, CDR2 FQNEAQ (reference sequence). The V end was cut by 1 base, the J end by 4 bases, with 8 bases between.

The rearrangement uses TRBV19 and TRBJ1-2, with 8 bases that match TRBD1. The ends lost 7 bases at V and 7 bases at J; junction bases unmatched: 5. Germline-derived CDR1 and CDR2 are LNHDA and SQIVND (reference sequence). The CDR3 contains 12 residues. CDR3 nucleotide sequence: TGTGCCAGTATGGGACAGGCTGGTGGCTACACCTTC. It translates to CASMGQAGGYTF. The full variable domain, with the rest looked up from reference TRBV19 and TRBJ1-2, is DGGITQSPKYLFRKEGQNVTLSCEQNLNHDAMYWYRQDPGQGLRLIYYSQIVNDFQKGDIAEGYSVSREKKESFPLTVTSAQKNPTAFYLCASMGQAGGYTFGSGTRLTVV.

V gene TRBV4-1 combines with J gene TRBJ2-6, with 7 bases lining up with TRBD1. The CDR3 consists of 19 residues. The junction had 11 bases not matched to a gene; V was cut back by 3 bases and J by 0 bases. Per the germline V gene, CDR1 is MGHRA and CDR2 is YSYEKL. CDR3 DNA: TGCGCCAGCAGCCACCCCAGACAGGGTCTCAGCTCTGGGGCCAACGTCCTGACTTTC. It is translated as CASSHPRQGLSSGANVLTF.

The chain joins TRBV6-5 to TRBJ2-1; 8 nucleotides align to TRBD1. CDR1 is MNHEY and CDR2 is SVGAGI in the germline V gene. This CDR3 comprises 14 residues. Trimming at V came to 6 bases and at J to 8 bases, leaving 9 bases not matched to a gene. The chain's CDR3 is CASRLDRGRDEQFF. CDR3 in DNA: TGTGCCAGCAGACTCGACAGGGGTAGAGATGAGCAGTTCTTC.

The CDR3 loop is CASNRDTGPTDTQYF. In nucleotides, the CDR3 is TGTGCCAGCAACCGAGACACAGGGCCCACAGATACGCAGTATTTT. The chain joins TRBV16 to TRBJ2-3; D might be TRBD1 (6 bases). CDR3 length: 15 residues. Trimming took off 7 bases at V and 2 bases at J, with 16 bases between the two ends. CDR1 is KGHSY and CDR2 is FQNENV in the germline V gene. Full variable domain (remainder filled in from reference TRBV16 and TRBJ2-3): GEEVAQTPKHLVRGEGQKAKLYCAPIKGHSYVFWYQQVLKNEFKFLISFQNENVFDETGMPKERFSAKCLPNSPCSLEIQATKLEDSAVYFCASNRDTGPTDTQYFGPGTRLTVL.

V and J are TRBV19 and TRBJ2-3, with D possibly being TRBD1 (6 bases). Looked up from germline, CDR1 is LNHDA and CDR2 is SQIVND (reference sequence). Trimming stripped 7 bases from V and 3 bases from J, with 8 bases between. This CDR3 contains 12 residues. The CDR3 DNA is TGTGCCAGTAAGGACAGAACAGATACGCAGTATTTT. Its translation: CASKDRTDTQYF. Supplemented by reference TRBV19 and TRBJ2-3, the full variable domain reads DGGITQSPKYLFRKEGQNVTLSCEQNLNHDAMYWYRQDPGQGLRLIYYSQIVNDFQKGDIAEGYSVSREKKESFPLTVTSAQKNPTAFYLCASKDRTDTQYFGPGTRLTVL.

A single count supports this clone. J is TRBJ2-7 and V is TRBV18; D might be TRBD1 (5 bases). The CDR3 covers 16 residues. Trimming took off 4 bases at V and 2 bases at J, with 18 bases between the two ends. Germline values: CDR1 KGHSH, CDR2 LQKENI. The CDR3 DNA sequence: TGTGCCAGCTCACAGCTTTATCAGGGAAGGACCTACGAGCAGTACTTC. Translating gives CASSQLYQGRTYEQYF.

This chain joins TRBV28 and TRBJ2-7, with 10 bases lining up with TRBD2. The CDR3 contains 15 residues. Germline lookup yields CDR1 MDHEN and CDR2 SYDVKM. After removal of 6 bases from V and 3 bases from J, the junction contained 8 bases not matched to a gene. CDR3 DNA sequence: TGTGCCAGCAGCAGTGCAGCGGGAGGGAACTACGAGCAGTACTTC. Protein sequence: CASSSAAGGNYEQYF.

The chain uses TRBV4-3 and TRBJ1-3; D remains unclear. This CDR3 spans 13 amino acids. Per the germline V gene, CDR1 is LGHNA and CDR2 is YSLEER. Between the trimmed V and J ends, which lost 0 bases and 5 bases, there was a span of 5 bases. CDR3 amino acids: CASSQDYRNTIYF. The DNA for the CDR3 is TGCGCCAGCAGCCAAGACTATAGAAACACCATATATTTT.

The chain couples TRBV11-2 to TRBJ1-4, with 8 bases lining up with TRBD1. Germline CDR1 SGHAT, CDR2 FQNNGV. The V segment lost 4 bases and the J segment 8 bases; nucleotides outside the gene matches: 12. The CDR3 spans 16 residues. This chain's CDR3 is CASSSSGQGEQEKLFF. Written as DNA, the CDR3 is TGTGCCAGCAGCTCCTCAGGACAGGGAGAACAAGAAAAACTGTTTTTT.

The CDR3 DNA reads TGTGCCAGCAGCCAGGGACAGGGAGTACTGCCTAACTATGGCTACACCTTC. It encodes CASSQGQGVLPNYGYTF. The V and J genes are TRBV5-4 and TRBJ1-2; TRBD1 matches at 9 bases. Germline-derived CDR1 and CDR2 are SGHNT and YYREEE (reference sequence). This CDR3 has 17 residues. V trimming: 4 bases; J trimming: 0 bases; junction bases outside the gene matches: 10.

CDR3 loop: CASSQGLAGGHGTQYF. CDR3 bases: TGTGCCAGCAGCCAGGGACTAGCGGGAGGGCATGGTACGCAGTATTTT. V is TRBV11-2 and J is TRBJ2-3; 16 bases map to TRBD2. The CDR3 length is 16 residues. V dropped 5 bases and J dropped 8; count of bases not matched to a gene: 7. CDR1 is SGHAT, CDR2 FQNNGV, per germline.

This clone has only one observation. The genes are TRBV6-1 and TRBJ1-2; possible D gene TRBD1, 6 bases. CDR1 and CDR2 from the germline V gene are MNHNS and SASEGT. Trimming shortened V by 5 bases and J by 7 bases, and 14 bases separated the two germline ends. This CDR3 has 13 residues. The chain's CDR3 is CASSPGPRGGYTF. The CDR3 DNA is TGTGCCAGCAGTCCCGGGCCCAGGGGTGGCTACACCTTC.

Here the CDR3 DNA reads TGTGCCAGTAGCCAGGGGCGGGCGGGCGGCACTGAAGCTTTCTTT. Translation: CASSQGRAGGTEAFF. This rearrangement joins TRBV19 to TRBJ1-1, with a weak D call TRBD1 (6 bases). This CDR3 contains 15 residues. The V and J ends lost 6 bases and 4 bases respectively, with 18 bases between them. Germline-derived CDR1 and CDR2 are LNHDA and SQIVND (reference sequence).

The rearrangement uses TRBV19 and TRBJ1-1; D is perhaps TRBD1 (5 bases). Trimming took off 6 bases at V and 10 bases at J, with 24 bases between the two ends. CDR1 is LNHDA, CDR2 SQIVND, per germline (reference sequence). This CDR3 comprises 15 residues. CDR3 in amino acids: CASRNLRVTLRGAFF. In DNA, the CDR3 is TGTGCCAGTAGAAACCTCAGGGTTACTCTTCGAGGAGCTTTCTTT. Drawing the rest from reference TRBV19 and TRBJ1-1, the complete variable domain is DGGITQSPKYLFRKEGQNVTLSCEQNLNHDAMYWYRQDPGQGLRLIYYSQIVNDFQKGDIAEGYSVSREKKESFPLTVTSAQKNPTAFYLCASRNLRVTLRGAFFGQGTRLTVV.

This clone was counted between two and nine times. The CDR3 sequence is CASSLGGTGKAFF. The CDR3 DNA sequence: TGTGCCAGCAGCTTGGGGGGGACAGGGAAAGCTTTCTTT. V is TRBV5-4 and J is TRBJ1-1; 9 bases align to TRBD1. This CDR3 has 13 residues. V was pared by 0 bases and J by 9 bases, with 3 bases of the junction left unmatched. Germline V CDR1 and CDR2: SGHNT, YYREEE (reference sequence).

V gene TRBV4-2 combines with J gene TRBJ2-1; TRBD2 agrees at 8 bases. Trimming at V came to 1 base and at J to 8 bases, leaving 10 bases not matched to a gene. This CDR3 has 16 residues. Germline V gene sequence: CDR1 LGHNA, CDR2 YNFKEQ. CDR3 region: CASSQVSGGRSDEQFF. The CDR3 DNA follows: TGTGCCAGCAGCCAAGTTTCGGGGGGGAGATCCGATGAGCAGTTCTTC.